The clone carrying this T cell receptor (beta chain) was counted a few times. Its antigen is unidentified. This sample is part of a study of vaccination and CD4 T cells after COVID-19. Overall study: Overlapping spike pools from SARS-CoV-2 and HCoV-NL63, HCoV-OC43 and HCoV-229E served as culture stimuli. Study-wide results and caveats: SARS-CoV-2-reactive clonotypes rose nonsignificantly, with the median going from approximately 21 to 40.

An Oncomine TCR Beta short-read assay was used to sequence the DNA from cultured CD4+ T cells. Investigators isolated genomic DNA from cultured CD4+ T cells. TCRdb analysed the PCR reads with MiXCR anew, one entry per CDR3 protein. The table includes about 13,000 distinct CDR3 sequences, roughly 37% detected once. Described treatment: roughly 11-day PBMC culture with coronavirus spike peptide pools or control peptides (ViraFEST assay). Between the trimmed V and J ends, which lost 3 bases and 4 bases, there was a span of 8 bases. The germline CDR1 and CDR2 sequences are LNHNV and YYDKDF (reference sequence). This CDR3 contains 13 residues.

This sequence was found in a human donor who had recovered from COVID-19. Input material: CD4+ T cells from blood, cultured in vitro. The chain recombines TRBV15 with TRBJ2-3; D is unclear. DNA of the CDR3: TGTGCCACCAGCAGGGACCCGCCAGATACGCAGTATTTT. Amino acid sequence: CATSRDPPDTQYF.